This T cell receptor (beta chain) is from a study of T cells in Graves' hyperthyroidism and ophthalmopathy. The investigators amplified TCR beta CDR3 regions from RNA transcripts. The HTBI primer set was used in a first-round RT-PCR of the TCR CDR3. One entry per CDR3 protein results from TCRdb running MiXCR on the multiplex PCR reads. The repertoire consists of approximately 520,000 distinct CDR3 sequences, with less than 25% occurring once and the leading ten covering around 27%. This clonotype was counted at least ten times. CDR1 is LGHNT and CDR2 is FRNRAP in the germline V gene. Trimming took 0 bases from V and 8 from J; bases not matched to a gene: 10. The length of the CDR3 is 15 residues.

This clonotype was sampled from a man younger than 30 with Graves' hyperthyroidism. The J gene is TRBJ2-7, the V gene TRBV12-5; 7 nucleotides match TRBD2. The sample comprised blood. The CDR3: CASGLVIGRVIQQYF. Written as DNA, the CDR3 is TGTGCTAGTGGTTTGGTAATTGGGAGGGTCATACAGCAGTACTTC.